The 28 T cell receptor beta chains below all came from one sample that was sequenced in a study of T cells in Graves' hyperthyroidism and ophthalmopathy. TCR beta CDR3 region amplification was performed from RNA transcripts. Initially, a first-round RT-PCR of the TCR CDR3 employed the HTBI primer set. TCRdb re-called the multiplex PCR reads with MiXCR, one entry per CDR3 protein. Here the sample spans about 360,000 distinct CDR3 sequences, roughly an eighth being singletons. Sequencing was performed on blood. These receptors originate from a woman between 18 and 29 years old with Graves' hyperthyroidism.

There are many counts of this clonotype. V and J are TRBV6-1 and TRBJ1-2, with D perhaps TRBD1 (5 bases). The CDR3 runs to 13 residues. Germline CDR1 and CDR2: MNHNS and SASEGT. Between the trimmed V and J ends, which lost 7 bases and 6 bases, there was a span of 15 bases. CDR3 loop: CASKSVQGHGYTF. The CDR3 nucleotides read TGTGCCAGCAAAAGTGTCCAGGGCCATGGCTACACCTTC.

The DNA for the CDR3 is TGTGCCAGCAGGCAATCGACAGGGGGATTAAGCACAGATACGCAGTATTTT. Its translation is CASRQSTGGLSTDTQYF. This chain connects TRBV12-3 or TRBV12-4 to TRBJ2-3, with 9 bases matching TRBD1. This CDR3 is built from 17 residues. V trimming: 6 bases; J trimming: 0 bases; junction bases outside the gene matches: 10.

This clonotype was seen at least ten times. The DNA for the CDR3 is TGTGCCAGCAGTGGGACAGGGGGCGAATATGGCTACACCTTC. Amino acids: CASSGTGGEYGYTF. The chain couples TRBV2 to TRBJ1-2, with 11 positions matching TRBD1. The germline CDR1 and CDR2 sequences are SNHLY and FYNNEI. V was clipped by 4 bases and J by 5 bases; unmatched bases: 3. CDR3 length equals 14 residues.

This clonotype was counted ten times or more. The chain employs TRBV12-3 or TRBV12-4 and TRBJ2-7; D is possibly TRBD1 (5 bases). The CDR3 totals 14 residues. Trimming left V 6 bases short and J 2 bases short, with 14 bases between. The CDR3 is CASSPQEPPYEQYF. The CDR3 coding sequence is TGTGCCAGCAGCCCACAGGAGCCCCCCTACGAGCAGTACTTC.

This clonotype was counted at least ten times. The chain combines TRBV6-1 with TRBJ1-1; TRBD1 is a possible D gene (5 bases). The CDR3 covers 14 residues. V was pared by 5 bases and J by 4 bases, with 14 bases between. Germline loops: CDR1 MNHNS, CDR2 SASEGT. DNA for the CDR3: TGTGCCAGCAGTATAGGGGCGGGGGGCACTGAAGCTTTCTTT. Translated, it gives CASSIGAGGTEAFF.

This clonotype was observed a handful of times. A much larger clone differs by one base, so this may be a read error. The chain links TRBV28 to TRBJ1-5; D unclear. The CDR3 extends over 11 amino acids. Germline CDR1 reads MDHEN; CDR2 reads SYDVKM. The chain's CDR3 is CDSSLTQPQHF. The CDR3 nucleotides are TGTGACAGCAGTTTGACTCAGCCCCAGCATTTT.

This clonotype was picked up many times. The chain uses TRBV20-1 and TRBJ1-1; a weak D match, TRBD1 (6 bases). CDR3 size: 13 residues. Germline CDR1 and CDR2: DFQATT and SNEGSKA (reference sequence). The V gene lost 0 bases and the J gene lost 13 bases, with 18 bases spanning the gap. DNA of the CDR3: TGCAGTGCTAGAGATCTCGGGACCCCCAGGGGTTTCTTT. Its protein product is CSARDLGTPRGFF.

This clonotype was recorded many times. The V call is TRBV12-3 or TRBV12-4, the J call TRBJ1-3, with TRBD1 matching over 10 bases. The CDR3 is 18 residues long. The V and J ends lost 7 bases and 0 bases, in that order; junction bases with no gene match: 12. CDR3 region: CASNPPGQGLSSGNTIYF. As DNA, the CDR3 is TGTGCCAGCAACCCCCCGGGACAGGGGTTGAGCTCTGGAAACACCATATATTTT.

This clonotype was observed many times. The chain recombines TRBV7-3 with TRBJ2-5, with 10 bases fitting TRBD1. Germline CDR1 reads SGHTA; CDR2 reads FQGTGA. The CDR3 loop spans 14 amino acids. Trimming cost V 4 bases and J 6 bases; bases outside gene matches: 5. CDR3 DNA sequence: TGTGCCAGCAGCTCAGGGGGACAGGGGAAGACCCAGTACTTC. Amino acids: CASSSGGQGKTQYF.

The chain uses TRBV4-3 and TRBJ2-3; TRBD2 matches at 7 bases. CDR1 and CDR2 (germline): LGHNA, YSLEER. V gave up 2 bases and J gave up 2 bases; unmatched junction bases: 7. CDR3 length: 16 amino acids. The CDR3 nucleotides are TGCGCCAGCAGCCAATTGCGGGAGAGCGACACAGATACGCAGTATTTT. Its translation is CASSQLRESDTDTQYF.

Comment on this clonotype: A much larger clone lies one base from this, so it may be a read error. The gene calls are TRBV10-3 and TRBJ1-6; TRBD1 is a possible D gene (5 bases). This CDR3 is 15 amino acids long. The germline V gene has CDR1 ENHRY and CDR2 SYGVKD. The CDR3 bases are TGTGCCATCAGTGACCAGGGTCTGACAAATTCACCCCACCACTTT. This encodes CAISDQGLTNSPHHF.

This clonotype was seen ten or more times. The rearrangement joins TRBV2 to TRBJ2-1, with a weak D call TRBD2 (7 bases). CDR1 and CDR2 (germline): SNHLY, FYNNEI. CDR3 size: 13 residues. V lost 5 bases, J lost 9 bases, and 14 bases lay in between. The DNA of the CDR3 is TGTGCCAGCAGTCCAGCGGGACAAACTGAGCAGTTCTTC. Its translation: CASSPAGQTEQFF.

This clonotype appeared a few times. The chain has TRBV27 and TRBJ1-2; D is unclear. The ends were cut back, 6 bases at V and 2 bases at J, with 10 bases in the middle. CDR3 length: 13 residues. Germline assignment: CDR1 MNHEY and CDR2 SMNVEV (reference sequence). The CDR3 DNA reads TGTGCCAGCAGCTGGCAGTCAAACTATGGCTACACCTTC. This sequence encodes CASSWQSNYGYTF.

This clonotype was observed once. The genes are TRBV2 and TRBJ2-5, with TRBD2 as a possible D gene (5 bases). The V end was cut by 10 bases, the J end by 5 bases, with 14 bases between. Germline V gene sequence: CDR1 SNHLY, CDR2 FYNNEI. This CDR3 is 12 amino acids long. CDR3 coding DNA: TGTGCCACCCGGACTGACGGCGAGACCCAGTACTTC. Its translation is CATRTDGETQYF.

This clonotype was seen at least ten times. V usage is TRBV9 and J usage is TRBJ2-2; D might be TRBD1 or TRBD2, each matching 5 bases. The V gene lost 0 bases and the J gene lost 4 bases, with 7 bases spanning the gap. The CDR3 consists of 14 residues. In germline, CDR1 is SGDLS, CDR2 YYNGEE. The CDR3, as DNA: TGTGCCAGCAGCGTAGAAGGGACCACCGGGGAGCTGTTTTTT. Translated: CASSVEGTTGELFF.

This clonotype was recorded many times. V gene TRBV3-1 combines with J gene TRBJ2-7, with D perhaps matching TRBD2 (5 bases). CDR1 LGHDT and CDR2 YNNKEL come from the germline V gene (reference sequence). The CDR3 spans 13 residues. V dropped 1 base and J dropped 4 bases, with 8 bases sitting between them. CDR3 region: CASSQGTVYEQYF. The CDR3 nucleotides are TGTGCCAGCAGCCAAGGGACTGTGTACGAGCAGTACTTC.

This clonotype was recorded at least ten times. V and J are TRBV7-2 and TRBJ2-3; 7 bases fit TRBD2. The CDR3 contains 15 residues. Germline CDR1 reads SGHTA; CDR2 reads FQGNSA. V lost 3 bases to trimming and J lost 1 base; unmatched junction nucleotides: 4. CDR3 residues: CASSLVGGGTDTQYF. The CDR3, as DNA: TGTGCCAGCAGCTTGGTGGGAGGGGGCACAGATACGCAGTATTTT.

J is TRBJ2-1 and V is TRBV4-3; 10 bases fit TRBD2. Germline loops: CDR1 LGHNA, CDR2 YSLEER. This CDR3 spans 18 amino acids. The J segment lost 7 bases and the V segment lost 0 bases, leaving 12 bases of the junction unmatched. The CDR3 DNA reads TGCGCCAGCAGCCAAGATCGGAGGCTAGCGGGAGTCTTAAATGAGCAGTTCTTC. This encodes CASSQDRRLAGVLNEQFF.

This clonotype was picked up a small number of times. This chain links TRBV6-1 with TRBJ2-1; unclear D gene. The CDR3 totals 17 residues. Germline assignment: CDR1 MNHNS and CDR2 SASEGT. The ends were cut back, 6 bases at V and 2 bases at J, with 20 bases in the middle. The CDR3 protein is CASRGPLGGRTYNEQFF. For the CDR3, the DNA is TGTGCCAGCAGAGGGCCCCTTGGTGGAAGAACCTACAATGAGCAGTTCTTC.

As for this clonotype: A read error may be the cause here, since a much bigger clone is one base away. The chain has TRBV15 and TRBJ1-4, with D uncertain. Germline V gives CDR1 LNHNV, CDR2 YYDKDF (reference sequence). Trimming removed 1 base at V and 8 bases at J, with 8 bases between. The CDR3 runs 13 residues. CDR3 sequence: CATSRAEEEKLFF. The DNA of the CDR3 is TGTGCCACCAGCAGAGCCGAAGAGGAAAAACTGTTTTTT.

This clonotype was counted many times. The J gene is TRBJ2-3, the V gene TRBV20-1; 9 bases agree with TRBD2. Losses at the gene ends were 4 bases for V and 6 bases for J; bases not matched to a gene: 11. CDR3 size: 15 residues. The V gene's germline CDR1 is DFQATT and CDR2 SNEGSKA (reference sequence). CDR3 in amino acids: CSATPPGLAMDTQYF. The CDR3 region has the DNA TGCAGTGCTACCCCACCGGGACTAGCTATGGATACGCAGTATTTT.

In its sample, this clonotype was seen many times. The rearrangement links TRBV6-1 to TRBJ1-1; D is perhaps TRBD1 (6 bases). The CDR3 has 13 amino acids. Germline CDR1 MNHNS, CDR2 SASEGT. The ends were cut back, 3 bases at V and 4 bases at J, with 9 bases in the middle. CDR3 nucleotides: TGTGCCAGCAGTGATTCCAGGGGCACTGAAGCTTTCTTT. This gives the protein CASSDSRGTEAFF.

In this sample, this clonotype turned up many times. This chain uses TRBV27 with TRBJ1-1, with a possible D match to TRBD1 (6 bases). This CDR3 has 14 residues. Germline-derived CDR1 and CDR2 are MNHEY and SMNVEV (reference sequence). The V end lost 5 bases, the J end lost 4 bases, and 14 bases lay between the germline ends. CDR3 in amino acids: CASSIRRGTTEAFF. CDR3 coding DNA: TGTGCCAGCAGTATTCGCAGGGGTACCACTGAAGCTTTCTTT.

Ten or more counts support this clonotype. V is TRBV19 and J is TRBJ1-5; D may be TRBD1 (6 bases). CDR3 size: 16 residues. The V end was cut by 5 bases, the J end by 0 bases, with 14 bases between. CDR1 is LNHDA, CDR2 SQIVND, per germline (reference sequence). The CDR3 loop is CASSQWTANSNQPQHF. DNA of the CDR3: TGTGCCAGTAGTCAATGGACAGCAAATAGCAATCAGCCCCAGCATTTT.

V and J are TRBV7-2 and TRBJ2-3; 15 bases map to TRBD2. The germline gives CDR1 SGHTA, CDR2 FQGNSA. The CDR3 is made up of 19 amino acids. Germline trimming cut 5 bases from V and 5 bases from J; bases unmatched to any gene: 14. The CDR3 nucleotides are TGTGCCAGCAGCGCCAGACCGGGACTAGCGGGAGGACAGAAAGATACGCAGTATTTT. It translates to CASSARPGLAGGQKDTQYF.

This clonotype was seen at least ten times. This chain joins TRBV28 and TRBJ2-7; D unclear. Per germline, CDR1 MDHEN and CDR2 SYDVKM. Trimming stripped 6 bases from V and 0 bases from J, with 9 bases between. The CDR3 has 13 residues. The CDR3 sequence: CASSTSPSYEQYF. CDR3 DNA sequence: TGTGCCAGCAGCACTTCCCCCTCCTACGAGCAGTACTTC.

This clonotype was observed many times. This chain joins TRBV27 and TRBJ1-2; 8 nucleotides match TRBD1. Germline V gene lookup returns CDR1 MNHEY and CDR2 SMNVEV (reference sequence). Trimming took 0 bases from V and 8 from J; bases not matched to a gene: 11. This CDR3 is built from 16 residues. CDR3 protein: CASSLSSLTGGWGYTF. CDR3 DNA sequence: TGTGCCAGCAGTTTATCGTCATTAACAGGGGGTTGGGGCTACACCTTC.

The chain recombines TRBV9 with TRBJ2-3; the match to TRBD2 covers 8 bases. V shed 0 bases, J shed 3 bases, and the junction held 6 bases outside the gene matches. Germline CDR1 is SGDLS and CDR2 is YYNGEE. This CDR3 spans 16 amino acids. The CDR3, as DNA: TGTGCCAGCAGCGTAGAAAGCGGGAGTGTTACAGATACGCAGTATTTT. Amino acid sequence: CASSVESGSVTDTQYF. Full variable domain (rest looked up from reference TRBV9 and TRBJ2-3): DSGVTQTPKHLITATGQRVTLRCSPRSGDLSVYWYQQSLDQGLQFLIQYYNGEERAKGNILERFSAQQFPDLHSELNLSSLELGDSALYFCASSVESGSVTDTQYFGPGTRLTVL.